This paragraph covers one T cell receptor beta chain sequence. Its target is unknown. Germline-derived CDR1 and CDR2 are LNHDA and SQIVND (reference sequence). Trimming took 3 bases from V and 8 from J; bases not matched to a gene: 9. The CDR3 has 15 amino acids. Profiling relied on immunoSEQ multiplex PCR, and the TCRdb table lists in-frame clones only, not all of them. Here the sample spans about 140,000 clones, approximately 90% being singletons. These data originate in a study of T cell responses to AZD1222 COVID-19 vaccine. Study-wide results and limits: Clonal diversity was possibly underestimated, and the donors were mostly white British, with more females. Epitopes outside B.1.351 and B.1.1.7 mutated regions reportedly drew nearly half of spike TCRs. Regions 160-218 and 743-854 held dominance among vaccine-associated CD4 TCRs, which spanned spike.

The TCR originated in an adult in good health. This chain links TRBV19 with TRBJ2-1, with 8 bases fitting TRBD2. Sample: peripheral blood, taken on day 0 of AZD1222 vaccination. The CDR3 DNA sequence: TGTGCCAGTAGTATGGTCTCTAGCGGGCGGGATGAGCAGTTCTTC. This sequence encodes CASSMVSSGRDEQFF.